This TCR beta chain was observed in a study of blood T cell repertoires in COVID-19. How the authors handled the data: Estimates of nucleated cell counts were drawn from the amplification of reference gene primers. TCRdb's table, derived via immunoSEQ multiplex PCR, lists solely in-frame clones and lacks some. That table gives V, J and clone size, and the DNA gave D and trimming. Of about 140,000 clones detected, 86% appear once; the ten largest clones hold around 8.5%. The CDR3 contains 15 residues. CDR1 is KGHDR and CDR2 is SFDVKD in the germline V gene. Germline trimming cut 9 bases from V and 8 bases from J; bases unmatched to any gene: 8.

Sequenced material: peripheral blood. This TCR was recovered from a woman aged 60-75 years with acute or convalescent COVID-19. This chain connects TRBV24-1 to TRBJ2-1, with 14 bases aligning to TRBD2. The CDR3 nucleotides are TGTGCCACCGGGGGACTAGCGGGGGATTTCGATGAGCAGTTCTTC. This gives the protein CATGGLAGDFDEQFF.